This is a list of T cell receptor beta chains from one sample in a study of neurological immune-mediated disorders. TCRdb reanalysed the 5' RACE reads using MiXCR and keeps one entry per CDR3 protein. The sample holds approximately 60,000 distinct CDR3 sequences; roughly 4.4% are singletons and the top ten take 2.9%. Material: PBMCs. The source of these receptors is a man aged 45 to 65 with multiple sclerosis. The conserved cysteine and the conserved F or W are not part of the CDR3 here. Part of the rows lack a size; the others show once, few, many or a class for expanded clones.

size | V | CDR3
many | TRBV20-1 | SARLESRETQY
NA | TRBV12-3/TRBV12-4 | ASSSLTSENTGELF
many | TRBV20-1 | SARTAGGTEAF
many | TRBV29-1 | SVPPGGIAYNEQF
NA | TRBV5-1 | ASSPDEGNGYEQY
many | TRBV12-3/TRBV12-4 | ASSPPGRNTEAF
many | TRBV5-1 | ASSLGLGDLRD
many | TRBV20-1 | SASVGVSTDTQY
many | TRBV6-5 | ASSYLNRGGYT
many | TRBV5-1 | ASSVEGARVGELF
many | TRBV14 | ASRHKRTNEQF
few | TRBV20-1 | SARVDRDQPQN
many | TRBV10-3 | AISESREQF
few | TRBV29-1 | SVPDRENSPLN
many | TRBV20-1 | SASPPLSTDTQY
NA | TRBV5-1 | ASSSGRPYTDTQY